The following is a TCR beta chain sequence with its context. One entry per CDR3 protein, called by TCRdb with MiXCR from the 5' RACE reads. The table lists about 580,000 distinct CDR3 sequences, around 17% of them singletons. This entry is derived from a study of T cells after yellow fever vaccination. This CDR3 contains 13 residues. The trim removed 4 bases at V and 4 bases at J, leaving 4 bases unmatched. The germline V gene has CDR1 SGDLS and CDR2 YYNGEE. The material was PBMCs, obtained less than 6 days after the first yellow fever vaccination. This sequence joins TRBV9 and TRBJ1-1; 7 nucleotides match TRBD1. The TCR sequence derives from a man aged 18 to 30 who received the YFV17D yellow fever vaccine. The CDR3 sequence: CASSFRTGTEAFF. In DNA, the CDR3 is TGTGCCAGCAGCTTCCGGACAGGCACTGAAGCTTTCTTT. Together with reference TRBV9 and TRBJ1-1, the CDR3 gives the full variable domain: DSGVTQTPKHLITATGQRVTLRCSPRSGDLSVYWYQQSLDQGLQFLIQYYNGEERAKGNILERFSAQQFPDLHSELNLSSLELGDSALYFCASSFRTGTEAFFGQGTRLTVV.